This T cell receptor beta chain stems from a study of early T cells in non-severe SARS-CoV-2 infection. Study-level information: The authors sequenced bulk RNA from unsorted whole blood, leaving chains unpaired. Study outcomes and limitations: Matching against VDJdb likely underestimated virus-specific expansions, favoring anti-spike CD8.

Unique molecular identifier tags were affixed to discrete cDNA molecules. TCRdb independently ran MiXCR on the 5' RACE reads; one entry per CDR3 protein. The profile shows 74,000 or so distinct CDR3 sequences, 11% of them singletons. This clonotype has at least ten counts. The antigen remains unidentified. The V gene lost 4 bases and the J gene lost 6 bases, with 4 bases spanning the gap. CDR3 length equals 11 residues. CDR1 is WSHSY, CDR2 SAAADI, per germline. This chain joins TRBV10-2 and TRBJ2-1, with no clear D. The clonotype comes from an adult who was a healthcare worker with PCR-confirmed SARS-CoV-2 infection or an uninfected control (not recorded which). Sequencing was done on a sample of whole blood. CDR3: CASSGPNEQFF. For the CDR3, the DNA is TGCGCCAGCAGTGGGCCCAATGAGCAGTTCTTC.